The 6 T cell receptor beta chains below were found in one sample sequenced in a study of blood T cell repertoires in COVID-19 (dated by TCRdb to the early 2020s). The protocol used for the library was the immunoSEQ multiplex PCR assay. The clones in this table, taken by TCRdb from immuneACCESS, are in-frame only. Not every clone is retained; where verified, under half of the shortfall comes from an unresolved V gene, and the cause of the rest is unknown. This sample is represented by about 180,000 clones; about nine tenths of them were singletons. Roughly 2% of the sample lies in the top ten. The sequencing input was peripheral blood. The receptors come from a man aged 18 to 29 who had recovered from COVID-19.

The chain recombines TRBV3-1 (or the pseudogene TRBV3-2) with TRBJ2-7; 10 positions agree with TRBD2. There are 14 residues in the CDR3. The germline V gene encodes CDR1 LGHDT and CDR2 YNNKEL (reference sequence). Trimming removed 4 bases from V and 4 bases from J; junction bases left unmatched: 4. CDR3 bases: TGTGCCAGCAGCCCTCTAGCGGGAGATTACGAGCAGTACTTC. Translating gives CASSPLAGDYEQYF.

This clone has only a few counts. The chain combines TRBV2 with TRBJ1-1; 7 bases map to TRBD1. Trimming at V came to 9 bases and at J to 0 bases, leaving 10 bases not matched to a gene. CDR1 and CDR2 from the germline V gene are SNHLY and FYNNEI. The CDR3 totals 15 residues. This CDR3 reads CASTGQPYMNTEAFF. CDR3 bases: TGTGCCAGTACGGGACAGCCTTACATGAACACTGAAGCTTTCTTT.

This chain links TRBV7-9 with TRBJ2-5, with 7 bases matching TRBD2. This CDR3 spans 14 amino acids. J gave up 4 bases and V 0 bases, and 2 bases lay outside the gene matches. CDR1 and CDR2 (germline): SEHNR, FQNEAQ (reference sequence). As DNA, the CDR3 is TGTGCCAGCAGCTTAGCGCGGGGGACAGAGACCCAGTACTTC. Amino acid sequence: CASSLARGTETQYF.

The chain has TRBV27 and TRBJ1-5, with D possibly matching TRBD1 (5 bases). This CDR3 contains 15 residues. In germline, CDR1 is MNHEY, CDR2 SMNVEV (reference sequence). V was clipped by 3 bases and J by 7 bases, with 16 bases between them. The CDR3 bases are TGTGCCAGCAGTTTTGGGTCGGGAGAGGGGCAGCCCCAGCATTTT. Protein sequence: CASSFGSGEGQPQHF.

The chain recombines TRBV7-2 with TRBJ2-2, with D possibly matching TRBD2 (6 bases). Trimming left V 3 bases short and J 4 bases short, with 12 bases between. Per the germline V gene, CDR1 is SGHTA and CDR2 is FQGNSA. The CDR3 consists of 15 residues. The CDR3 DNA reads TGTGCCAGCAGCTTCTTAACCGGGGGCACCGGGGAGCTGTTTTTT. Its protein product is CASSFLTGGTGELFF. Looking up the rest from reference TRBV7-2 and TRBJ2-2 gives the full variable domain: GAGVSQSPSNKVTEKGKDVELRCDPISGHTALYWYRQSLGQGLEFLIYFQGNSAPDKSGLPSDRFSAERTGGSVSTLTIQRTQQEDSAVYLCASSFLTGGTGELFFGEGSRLTVL.

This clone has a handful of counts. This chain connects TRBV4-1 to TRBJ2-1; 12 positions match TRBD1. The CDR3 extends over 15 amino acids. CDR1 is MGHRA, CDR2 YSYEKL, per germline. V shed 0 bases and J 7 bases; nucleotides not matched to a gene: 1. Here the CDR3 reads CASSQEGQGANEQFF. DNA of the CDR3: TGCGCCAGCAGCCAAGAGGGACAGGGGGCAAATGAGCAGTTCTTC.